A single sample gave rise to the 18 T cell receptor beta chains below, sequenced in a study of T-cell memory formation after mild COVID-19. TCRdb ran MiXCR on the 5' RACE reads and lists one entry per CDR3 protein. The sample yields some 410,000 distinct CDR3 sequences, 23% seen once. Source material: PBMCs or a T cell subset sorted from them (not recorded which). Receptors originate from an adult woman who had mild COVID-19 (a few samples of this study predate the infection). Cell type and time point are not known.

This clonotype was detected only a few times. This chain joins TRBV10-3 and TRBJ1-2; D not certain. The length of the CDR3 is 11 residues. V lost 0 bases and J 8 bases, leaving 4 bases between the germline ends. Germline-derived CDR1 and CDR2 are ENHRY and SYGVKD. The CDR3 DNA reads TGTGCCATCAGTGAGTCTTACGGCTACACCTTC. Amino acids: CAISESYGYTF.

The J gene is TRBJ2-7, the V gene TRBV7-9; unclear D gene. Trimming left V 2 bases short and J 4 bases short, with 12 bases between. This CDR3 is built from 14 residues. Germline CDR1 SEHNR, CDR2 FQNEAQ (reference sequence). CDR3 region: CASSLSPDGYEQYF. CDR3 sequence (DNA): TGTGCCAGCAGCTTATCCCCGGACGGATACGAGCAGTACTTC.

The gene calls are TRBV6-1 and TRBJ1-5; D is unclear. Trimming cost V 2 bases and J 11 bases, with 13 bases left between them. The CDR3 contains 13 residues. The germline V gene has CDR1 MNHNS and CDR2 SASEGT. CDR3 residues: CASSEWVRMAQHF. CDR3 nucleotides: TGTGCCAGCAGTGAATGGGTTCGGATGGCCCAGCATTTT.

The rearrangement joins TRBV5-6 to TRBJ2-1; TRBD2 matches at 9 bases. This CDR3 is built from 17 residues. The germline V gene has CDR1 SGHDT and CDR2 YYEEEE. Trimming took 0 bases from V and 5 from J; bases not matched to a gene: 9. CDR3 nucleotide sequence: TGTGCCAGCAGCTTGGGGTATAGCGGGAGCCGGGACAATGAGCAGTTCTTC. Translated, it gives CASSLGYSGSRDNEQFF.

This clonotype came up a few times. This chain links TRBV7-6 with TRBJ1-5; D unclear. Germline V gene data show CDR1 as SGHVS and CDR2 as FNYEAQ. CDR3 size: 13 residues. Trimming took 4 bases from V and 5 from J, leaving 9 bases between them. CDR3 residues: CASSSRQDQPQHF. The CDR3 region has the DNA TGTGCCAGCAGCTCACGTCAAGATCAGCCCCAGCATTTT. Looking up the rest from reference TRBV7-6 and TRBJ1-5 gives the full variable domain: GAGVSQSPRYKVTKRGQDVALRCDPISGHVSLYWYRQALGQGPEFLTYFNYEAQQDKSGLPNDRFSAERPEGSISTLTIQRTEQRDSAMYRCASSSRQDQPQHFGDGTRLSIL.

This clonotype appeared a few times. The chain combines TRBV12-3 or TRBV12-4 with TRBJ1-1, with 9 bases that match TRBD1. The CDR3 has 14 residues. Unmatched junction bases numbered 6, after V lost 8 bases and J lost 2 bases. The CDR3 region has the DNA TGTGCCAGCTGCCGGGACAGGGCAAACACTGAAGCTTTCTTT. Protein: CASCRDRANTEAFF.

The DNA for the CDR3 is TGTGCCAGCAGTTACTCGAATGGCAGGGGGGTCACTGAAGCTTTCTTT. Encoded protein: CASSYSNGRGVTEAFF. The chain uses TRBV6-5 and TRBJ1-1; 7 nucleotides agree with TRBD1. V lost 0 bases and J lost 4; bases outside the gene matches: 8. CDR1 and CDR2 from the germline V gene are MNHEY and SVGAGI. This CDR3 comprises 16 residues.

There are a few counts of this clonotype. The genes are TRBV5-1 and TRBJ2-7, with D unresolved. Germline CDR1 reads SGHRS; CDR2 reads YFSETQ. V dropped 1 base and J dropped 0 bases, with 8 bases sitting between them. This CDR3 spans 14 amino acids. The CDR3: CASSLLPGSYEQYF. The CDR3 region has the DNA TGCGCCAGCAGCTTGTTGCCAGGCTCCTACGAGCAGTACTTC. The variable domain in full, with the rest retrieved from reference TRBV5-1 and TRBJ2-7, is KAGVTQTPRYLIKTRGQQVTLSCSPISGHRSVSWYQQTPGQGLQFLFEYFSETQRNKGNFPGRFSGRQFSNSRSEMNVSTLELGDSALYLCASSLLPGSYEQYFGPGTRLTVT.

The sample holds a few counts of this clonotype. V is TRBV7-2 and J is TRBJ1-2, with D perhaps matching TRBD1 (6 bases). The CDR3 contains 12 residues. The V and J ends lost 5 bases and 7 bases respectively, with 11 bases between them. The V gene's germline CDR1 is SGHTA and CDR2 FQGNSA. CDR3 loop: CASSRGGPGYTF. CDR3 nucleotide sequence: TGTGCCAGCAGCCGGGGGGGGCCTGGCTACACCTTC.

This chain joins TRBV4-1 and TRBJ2-7, with 7 bases that match TRBD2. This CDR3 spans 16 amino acids. The V gene end was trimmed by 0 bases and the J gene end by 0 bases; junction bases not matched to a gene: 5. CDR1 is MGHRA, CDR2 YSYEKL, per germline. This chain's CDR3 is CASSQDLRGTSYEQYF. CDR3 in DNA: TGCGCCAGCAGCCAAGATTTGCGGGGGACCTCCTACGAGCAGTACTTC.

This sequence joins TRBV19 and TRBJ2-7, with no clear D. Germline V gives CDR1 LNHDA, CDR2 SQIVND (reference sequence). Trimming cost V 6 bases and J 0 bases, with 9 bases left between them. This CDR3 comprises 13 residues. The CDR3 loop is CASSPISSYEQYF. The CDR3 DNA reads TGTGCCAGTAGCCCAATCAGCTCCTACGAGCAGTACTTC. The variable domain in full, completed from reference TRBV19 and TRBJ2-7, reads DGGITQSPKYLFRKEGQNVTLSCEQNLNHDAMYWYRQDPGQGLRLIYYSQIVNDFQKGDIAEGYSVSREKKESFPLTVTSAQKNPTAFYLCASSPISSYEQYFGPGTRLTVT.

This chain connects TRBV20-1 to TRBJ1-2; tentative D call: TRBD1 (6 bases). Germline loops: CDR1 DFQATT, CDR2 SNEGSKA (reference sequence). V was pared by 3 bases and J by 6 bases, with 11 bases between. The CDR3 sequence is 12 residues long. The DNA for the CDR3 is TGCAGTGCTAGTAACAGGGTCAATGGCTACACCTTC. It encodes CSASNRVNGYTF.

This chain joins TRBV12-3 or TRBV12-4 and TRBJ2-1, with 8 positions matching TRBD1. This CDR3 comprises 15 residues. V was clipped by 7 bases and J by 7 bases; unmatched bases: 12. CDR3 residues: CASMGGQGEYNEQFF. The CDR3 DNA reads as TGTGCCAGCATGGGTGGACAGGGAGAATATAATGAGCAGTTCTTC.

This clonotype was detected a few times. The gene calls are TRBV20-1 and TRBJ2-3; D is unclear. The CDR3 is 14 residues long. The V end was cut by 6 bases, the J end by 4 bases, with 17 bases between. Germline loops: CDR1 DFQATT, CDR2 SNEGSKA (reference sequence). The CDR3 region is CSALGGFSPDTQYF. The CDR3 nucleotides read TGCAGTGCCCTCGGTGGTTTCTCCCCAGATACGCAGTATTTT.

This clonotype was counted between two and nine times. The genes are TRBV29-1 and TRBJ1-1, with a weak D call TRBD1 (5 bases). The CDR3 extends over 13 amino acids. Germline V gene sequence: CDR1 SQVTM, CDR2 ANQGSEA. Trimming cost V 3 bases and J 5 bases, with 13 bases left between them. The CDR3 reads CSVEGPRGTEAFF. For the CDR3, the DNA is TGCAGCGTTGAGGGACCCCGAGGAACTGAAGCTTTCTTT.

This clonotype was counted a few times. The chain uses TRBV6-2 or TRBV6-3 and TRBJ2-7; a possible D gene is TRBD2 (6 bases). This CDR3 is 14 amino acids long. CDR1 and CDR2 from the germline V gene are MNHEY and SVGEGT. With 5 bases removed from V and 2 bases from J, the gap between germline ends came to 13 bases. The CDR3 region is CASSPGTFPYEQYF. The CDR3 nucleotides are TGTGCCAGCAGTCCCGGGACTTTTCCCTACGAGCAGTACTTC.

This clonotype has just a few counts. The rearrangement joins TRBV6-2 or TRBV6-3 to TRBJ2-3; the D is unclear. Germline lookup yields CDR1 MNHEY and CDR2 SVGEGT. V shed 4 bases and J shed 5 bases, with 16 bases lying between them. The CDR3 covers 15 residues. The CDR3 loop is CASSSTLTQEDTQYF. CDR3 coding DNA: TGTGCCAGCAGTTCGACACTGACCCAGGAAGATACGCAGTATTTT.

This clonotype occurred a few times. The CDR3 nucleotides read TGCAGTGCTAGCCCCGGCACTGAAGCTTTCTTT. Protein: CSASPGTEAFF. The rearrangement links TRBV20-1 to TRBJ1-1, with D unresolved. Trimming left V 3 bases short and J 4 bases short, with 6 bases between. Germline assignment: CDR1 DFQATT and CDR2 SNEGSKA (reference sequence). The CDR3 covers 11 residues.